The present TCR beta chain was sequenced within a study of PD-L1 blockade in urothelial cancer. The wider study: T cell content in blood samples showed a median of about 150,000.

As to time point: pretreatment peripheral blood. The diagnosis in patients was locally advanced or metastatic urothelial carcinoma. This CDR3 comprises 14 residues. V was trimmed by 0 bases and J by 2 bases, leaving 8 bases between them. CDR1 is MNHEY, CDR2 SVGAGI, per germline. Added to each PCR by spiking were synthetic TCR analog templates. The data were produced by immunoSEQ multiplex PCR, yet TCRdb's version contains in-frame clones alone and is incomplete. The table shows more than 45,000 clones, with 75% occurring only once. The sample was PBMCs, taken around atezolizumab (anti-PD-L1) treatment. The TCR was taken from a man aged 70-80 years with urothelial cancer. This chain uses TRBV6-5 with TRBJ2-7; tentative D call: TRBD1 (6 bases). CDR3 residues: CASSYSQGTYEQYF. CDR3 nucleotides: TGTGCCAGCAGTTACTCACAGGGAACCTACGAGCAGTACTTC.